Detailed here is one T cell receptor (beta chain). The data are from a study of cytomegalovirus exposure and HLA in healthy donors. Study summary: Unique TCRs from HLA-typed donors, about 78 million of them, were held in an early data release.

This CDR3 has 14 amino acids. Per germline, CDR1 MNHEY and CDR2 SMNVEV (reference sequence). Deletions cut 8 bases from V and 4 bases from J, with 17 bases between. The PCR contained 60 Vbeta and 13 Jbeta primers. Measured with immunoSEQ multiplex PCR; TCRdb has only the in-frame clones, and not every one. The sample records over 65,000 clones, about 79% being singletons. The receptor was isolated from a woman aged 40 to 50 in good health and CMV-seronegative. This chain connects TRBV27 to TRBJ1-2, with D perhaps matching TRBD1 (5 bases). The sample taken for sequencing was PBMCs. CDR3 region: CASGTLGQTYGYTF. The CDR3, as DNA: TGTGCCAGCGGGACTCTGGGGCAAACCTATGGCTACACCTTC.